This T cell receptor (beta chain) appears in the sequencing data of a study of a mutant IDH1 vaccine in newly diagnosed glioma. Study context: Radiotherapy, temozolomide, or both had been given previously, and both were given to most.

Points on this clone: Its antigen remains unidentified.

Stated time point: week 35, safety follow-up. The study gave 300 ug of mutant IDH1 20-mer peptide per vaccine dose, with topical imiquimod. Newly diagnosed WHO grade 3 or 4 IDH1-mutant, ATRX-lost astrocytomas were identified in the donors. V trimming: 7 bases; J trimming: 7 bases; junction bases outside the gene matches: 10. The CDR3 consists of 14 residues. Germline CDR1 reads MDHEN; CDR2 reads SYDVKM. Using immunoSEQ multiplex PCR, the repertoire was profiled, and TCRdb retains in-frame clones only, with some absent. This table has approximately 30,000 clones, 60% to 85% appearing once. Whole-study results and caveats: Pseudoprogression looked unconnected to shifts in top peripheral T cell clonotypes. Across multiple MHC alleles, roughly 93% of patients had vaccine-induced responses.

The TCR originated in a woman aged 25 to 39 with glioma. Some clones in this sample may be carry-over from other donors' samples. Here the sequenced sample was PBMCs, taken from a glioma patient whose treatment included an IDH1 peptide vaccine. The chain carries TRBV28 and TRBJ1-5; 7 bases align to TRBD1. DNA for the CDR3: TGTGCCAGCATTACGCGTCAGGGGGTCCAGCCCCAGCATTTT. It encodes CASITRQGVQPQHF.